The rows below give T cell receptor beta chains drawn from one sample of a study of tumour-infiltrating T cells in Burkitt lymphoma. Assay: immunoSEQ multiplex PCR; the TCRdb copy retains only in-frame clones and omits some. The table has some 6,500 clones, around 9.1% seen once; the top ten hold about 2.3%. Sequencing input: tumor tissue. The receptor set was obtained from a human donor with diffuse large B-cell lymphoma. The conserved cysteine and the conserved F or W are not part of the CDR3 here. The order of the fields is V gene, J gene, CDR3 protein.

>TRBV18|TRBJ2-1
ASSPIHNEQF
>TRBV4-3|TRBJ2-1
ASSQEVGGNEQF
>TRBV14|TRBJ1-2
ASSRPGQGYYGYT
>TRBV15|TRBJ2-7
ATSRDRQSYEQY
>TRBV19|TRBJ2-7
ASSRPGTVYEQY
>TRBV6-1|TRBJ2-2
ASSVGGSNTGELF
>TRBV10-2|TRBJ1-2
ASNPGQGANYGYT
>TRBV7-9|TRBJ1-6
ASSFDRASPLH
>TRBV19|TRBJ1-1
ASTRDRVILNTEAF
>TRBV7-9|TRBJ1-6
ASSLDGDNSPLH
>TRBV9|TRBJ2-3
ASSVGSSGGADTQY
>TRBV7-6|TRBJ2-3
ASSARQNTQY
>TRBV27|TRBJ1-5
ASRYRENQPQH
>TRBV4-2|TRBJ1-3
ASSLPATGNTIY
>TRBV7-8|TRBJ1-6
ASSITGYNSPLH
>TRBV2|TRBJ1-1
ASQGHTEAF
>TRBV4-1|TRBJ2-1
ASSQIAGGPYNEQF
>TRBV7-9|TRBJ2-7
ASSLGAWGEQY
>TRBV5-1|TRBJ2-7
ASSELAGLGNEQY
>TRBV5-6|TRBJ2-3
ASSSTGGSDTQY
>TRBV7-6|TRBJ2-1
ASSLRGGGLGDYNEQF
>TRBV2|TRBJ2-3
AGLAGKHTTDTQY
>TRBV4-3|TRBJ1-5
ASSQELQKNQPQH
>TRBV7-8|TRBJ1-4
ASSLVGEKLF
>TRBV29-1|TRBJ2-3
SVEMGIGTDTQY
>TRBV5-5|TRBJ1-3
ASSSRTLAGNTIY
>TRBV2|TRBJ2-1
ASRIDRGLYNEQF
>TRBV7-6|TRBJ2-5
ASSPTPGTSGGQETQY
>TRBV4-3|TRBJ2-1
ASSQRDTPYNEQF
>TRBV7-6|TRBJ1-1
ASSLRANTEAF
>TRBV27|TRBJ1-1
ASRLGASTEAF
>TRBV5-4|TRBJ1-1
ASSLEGAGTEAF
>TRBV5-1|TRBJ2-3
ASSILPGQHRPNTQY
>TRBV5-6|TRBJ1-2
ASSLAPTYGYT
>TRBV27|TRBJ2-7
ASSLSWTGATYEQY
>TRBV13|TRBJ2-7
ASSAGTAYEQY
>TRBV14|TRBJ2-7
ASSQDKGYFYEQY
>TRBV21-1|TRBJ2-2
ASSKQEQGFGELF
>TRBV11-2|TRBJ1-1
ASSQSNRGRNTEAF
>TRBV27|TRBJ1-1
ASSSSPLTNTEAF
>TRBV5-5|TRBJ2-3
ASSLGFSTDTQY
>TRBV27|TRBJ2-7
ASSLLGQGDSYEQY
>TRBV5-1|TRBJ1-4
ASSLAGGDEKLF
>TRBV2|TRBJ2-2
ASSESRLAWTGELF
>TRBV7-2|TRBJ1-1
ASSLVRGAEAF
>TRBV27|TRBJ2-6
ASSPYRASGANVLT
>TRBV5-1|TRBJ2-3
ASSLRPSGGAAKPDTQY
>TRBV29-1|TRBJ2-3
SVDEQGGPDTQY
>TRBV11-2|TRBJ1-1
ASSVTSSGQGAWNTEAF
>TRBV7-2|TRBJ2-6
ASSFGSGANVLT
>TRBV6-1|TRBJ1-1
ASSDREVTEAF
>TRBV6-5|TRBJ1-2
ATLTLPSGNYGYT
>TRBV5-1|TRBJ2-7
ASSFLPGNSYEQY
>TRBV5-1|TRBJ1-2
ASSYPGHHGYT